Listed here are 6 T cell receptor beta chains from one sample, sequenced in a study of blood T cell dynamics during melanoma immunotherapy. Clones were sequenced by immunoSEQ multiplex PCR, and TCRdb holds only the in-frame ones, with some missing. Among around 12,000 clones listed, approximately 84% were seen once. Regarding time point: pre-treatment baseline. The sequenced sample was blood, obtained from a patient treated with checkpoint blockade. Receptors originate from a human donor with melanoma.

V is TRBV6-1 and J is TRBJ1-3; D unresolved. Per germline, CDR1 MNHNS and CDR2 SASEGT. V was clipped by 3 bases and J by 2 bases, with 5 bases between them. This CDR3 is built from 13 residues. The CDR3 nucleotides read TGTGCCAGCAGTGAGCAGGCTGGAAACACCATATATTTT. Protein product: CASSEQAGNTIYF.

V and J are TRBV7-2 and TRBJ2-7, with D possibly TRBD2 on 6 matching bases. Germline CDR1 SGHTA, CDR2 FQGNSA. V was pared by 1 base and J by 6 bases, with 13 bases between. The CDR3 is 14 residues long. CDR3 sequence (DNA): TGTGCCAGCAGCTTAGATGGAGGGTTTCGCGAGCAGTACTTC. This sequence encodes CASSLDGGFREQYF.

This clone showed up just a few times. V gene TRBV28 combines with J gene TRBJ1-2, with 10 bases fitting TRBD1. The germline CDR1 and CDR2 sequences are MDHEN and SYDVKM. CDR3 length equals 12 residues. The V gene end was trimmed by 2 bases and the J gene end by 14 bases; junction bases not matched to a gene: 5. In DNA, the CDR3 is TGTGCCAGCAGTTTACTGACAGGGGGCCTAACCTTC. It codes for CASSLLTGGLTF.

The chain is built from TRBV7-8 and TRBJ2-7; the D gene is possibly TRBD2 (6 bases). Per the germline V gene, CDR1 is SGHVS and CDR2 is FQNEAQ. The CDR3 runs to 17 residues. The V gene lost 4 bases and the J gene lost 4 bases, with 23 bases spanning the gap. CDR3 in amino acids: CASSYRWGVGLTYEQYF. CDR3 nucleotide sequence: TGTGCCAGCAGCTACCGATGGGGGGTTGGTTTAACGTACGAGCAGTACTTC.

The V call is TRBV6-5, the J call TRBJ2-7; 8 bases are shared with TRBD1. The CDR3 spans 14 residues. Germline V CDR1 and CDR2: MNHEY, SVGAGI. Unmatched junction bases numbered 10, after V lost 2 bases and J lost 10 bases. In nucleotides, the CDR3 is TGTGCCAGCAGTTACGGGGTTGGACAGGGAGAACAGTACTTC. Translated: CASSYGVGQGEQYF.

This clone occurred once. The V and J genes are TRBV6-6 and TRBJ1-4; D is possibly TRBD1 (6 bases). Germline V lookup: CDR1 MNHNY, CDR2 SVGAGI (reference sequence). This CDR3 region has 15 residues. V was cut by 0 bases and J by 5 bases, with 10 bases left in between. The CDR3 sequence: CASSYSTGTNEKLFF. For the CDR3, the DNA is TGTGCCAGCAGTTACTCGACGGGGACAAATGAAAAACTGTTTTTT.